This is a list of T cell receptor beta chains from one sample in a study of T cells in Graves' hyperthyroidism and ophthalmopathy. TCRdb re-derived calls from the multiplex PCR reads in MiXCR, one entry per CDR3 protein. The table includes around 300,000 distinct CDR3 sequences, about 15% detected once. Source material: blood. These receptors all come from a woman aged 30 to 39 with Graves' hyperthyroidism. CDR3s include the opening cysteine and the closing phenylalanine or tryptophan. The order of the fields is clone size, V gene, D gene, J gene, CDR3 DNA, CDR3 protein. The D gene is left open where the match is weak. Not every row has a clone size; where given, it reads once, few, many or a size class.

few,TRBV20-1,TRBD2,TRBJ2-5,TGCAGTGCTGAAACGGAGCGGGATTTCCAAGAGACCCAGTACTTC,CSAETERDFQETQYF
few,TRBV20-1,NA,TRBJ2-5,TGCAGTGCGGAGGGAGGGGGGGGGACCCAGTACTTC,CSAEGGGGTQYF
many,TRBV2,TRBD1,TRBJ1-4,TGTGCCACCCGACAGGGGAGTGAAAAACTGTTTTTT,CATRQGSEKLFF
many,TRBV29-1,NA,TRBJ1-1,TGCAGCGTCGCTAGGGGATTTGGCACTGAAGCTTTCTTT,CSVARGFGTEAFF
NA,TRBV20-1,TRBD1,TRBJ1-5,TGCAGTGCTAGAGATAGGGGACAGGGGGGCTCTAATCAGCCCCAGCATTTT,CSARDRGQGGSNQPQHF
NA,TRBV6-2/TRBV6-3,NA,TRBJ2-5,TGTGCCAACAGTTCAAACGAAGAGACCCAGTACTTC,CANSSNEETQYF
NA,TRBV2,TRBD2,TRBJ2-5,TGTGCCAGCGATTCGGGGGGGGAGACCCAGTACTTC,CASDSGGETQYF
few,TRBV20-1,NA,TRBJ1-5,TGCAGTGCTTGGCGCGGCAATCAGCCCCAGCATTTT,CSAWRGNQPQHF
many,TRBV3-1,TRBD2,TRBJ2-5,TGTGCCAGCAGCCAAAGGACTAGCGGGAGTTACGAGACCCAGTACTTC,CASSQRTSGSYETQYF
once,TRBV19,TRBD1,TRBJ1-5,TGTGCCAGTAAAGGGGGCAGATATCAGCCCCAGCATTTT,CASKGGRYQPQHF
NA,TRBV20-1,NA,TRBJ2-2,TGCAGTGCCGCGGACAGCCTCACCGGGGAGCTGTTTTTT,CSAADSLTGELFF
many,TRBV28,NA,TRBJ2-5,TGTGCCAGCAGTTTATTCGGAACGACCCAAGAGACCCAGTACTTC,CASSLFGTTQETQYF
few,TRBV7-9,NA,TRBJ2-1,TGTGCCAGCAGCCCAGGGACGGAGGACTCCCGATATAGCTCCTACAATGAGCAGTTCTTC,CASSPGTEDSRYSSYNEQFF
many,TRBV3-1,NA,TRBJ2-4,TGTGCCAGCAGCCGCAGACAGGGAGGAAACATTCAGTACTTC,CASSRRQGGNIQYF
few,TRBV6-1,NA,TRBJ2-7,TGTGCCAGCCGGGGGTACTACGAGCAGTACTTC,CASRGYYEQYF
few,TRBV9,NA,TRBJ2-6,TGTGCCAGCAGCGTAGCGGTAGTCGGGGCCAACGTCCTGACTTTC,CASSVAVVGANVLTF
few,TRBV24-1,TRBD2,TRBJ2-3,TGTGCCACCAGTGACCCCAGTAGAGGACTAGCGGGTGATACGCAGTATTTT,CATSDPSRGLAGDTQYF
many,TRBV27,TRBD2,TRBJ2-3,TGTGCCAGCAGTGTAGCGGGGGGCACAGATACGCAGTATTTT,CASSVAGGTDTQYF
many,TRBV12-3/TRBV12-4,NA,TRBJ1-2,TGTGCCAGCAGTACCTGGGACGGCGGCGGCTACACCTTC,CASSTWDGGGYTF
NA,TRBV2,NA,TRBJ2-2,TGTGCCAGCAGTGAAGAATCCGCTATAGGCGGGGAGCTGTTTTTT,CASSEESAIGGELFF
NA,TRBV6-9,TRBD1,TRBJ1-2,TGTGCCAGCAGTTACCCGACTTATACAGGGGTGCGCGGCTACACCTTC,CASSYPTYTGVRGYTF
NA,TRBV11-2,TRBD1,TRBJ2-2,TGTGCCAGCAGCCCAATCAGGGGGCGGACTCCAAACACCGGGGAGCTGTTTTTT,CASSPIRGRTPNTGELFF
many,TRBV6-2/TRBV6-3,NA,TRBJ2-1,TGTGCCAGCAAAAGGTCGGGGAGCTCCTACAATGAGCAGTTCTTC,CASKRSGSSYNEQFF
many,TRBV7-8,TRBD2,TRBJ2-7,TGTGCCAGCAGCTGGGGGGGGGGACTAGCGGGAGGGCCTTCTATGCGGCAGTACTTC,CASSWGGGLAGGPSMRQYF
NA,TRBV2,TRBD2,TRBJ2-3,TGTGCCAGCAGACCCAGCGGGAGGGCCGGTGATACGCAGTATTTT,CASRPSGRAGDTQYF
many,TRBV2,NA,TRBJ1-6,TGTGCCAGCATGGGAGGCCAAAGGAATTCACCCCTCCACTTT,CASMGGQRNSPLHF